The 27 T cell receptor beta chains presented below share a single source sample, sequenced in a study of T cells in Graves' hyperthyroidism and ophthalmopathy. What was amplified from RNA transcripts were TCR beta CDR3 regions. The TCR CDR3 first-round RT-PCR relied on the HTBI primer set. MiXCR, run by TCRdb on the multiplex PCR reads, gives a single entry per CDR3 protein. The repertoire includes about 290,000 distinct CDR3 sequences, approximately 13% of them detected once, and less than 8% sits in the top ten. Source material: blood. The source of these receptors is a woman in her thirties or forties with Graves' hyperthyroidism.

The rearrangement joins TRBV20-1 to TRBJ1-4; perhaps TRBD1 as D (6 bases). V dropped 7 bases and J dropped 8 bases, with 17 bases sitting between them. Germline V lookup: CDR1 DFQATT, CDR2 SNEGSKA (reference sequence). The length of the CDR3 is 13 residues. CDR3: CSVNREVNEKLFF. As DNA, the CDR3 is TGCAGTGTAAACAGGGAGGTCAACGAAAAACTGTTTTTT.

J is TRBJ2-4 and V is TRBV9, with TRBD2 identical over 7 bases. J lost 1 base, V lost 3 bases, and 4 bases had no gene match. This CDR3 is built from 15 residues. In germline, CDR1 is SGDLS, CDR2 YYNGEE. CDR3 DNA: TGTGCCAGCAGCGGGGAGGGGTATGCCAAAAACATTCAGTACTTC. The encoded protein is CASSGEGYAKNIQYF.

In this sample, this clonotype turned up many times. The chain recombines TRBV30 with TRBJ1-2, with D perhaps matching TRBD1 (5 bases). Germline loops: CDR1 GTSNPN, CDR2 SVGIG (reference sequence). This CDR3 comprises 13 residues. The V gene lost 8 bases and the J gene lost 7 bases, with 20 bases spanning the gap. DNA for the CDR3: TGTGCCGTAGAGCGGGGACCGTCGATTGGCTACACCTTC. Amino acids: CAVERGPSIGYTF.

The CDR3 is CASSAPPSGSSEQYF. The DNA for the CDR3 is TGTGCCAGCAGTGCCCCCCCTAGCGGGAGTTCCGAGCAGTACTTC. The chain couples TRBV2 to TRBJ2-7; 10 positions agree with TRBD2. V was clipped by 4 bases and J by 6 bases; unmatched bases: 9. This CDR3 region has 15 residues. Per germline, CDR1 SNHLY and CDR2 FYNNEI.

This clonotype was detected a few times. J is TRBJ2-1 and V is TRBV12-3 or TRBV12-4; possibly TRBD2 for D (5 bases). The CDR3 runs 14 residues. The V end was cut by 5 bases, the J end by 1 base, with 9 bases between. CDR3 DNA sequence: TGTGCCAGCAGTGAGGGTCTGTCCTACAATGAGCAGTTCTTC. Translating it yields CASSEGLSYNEQFF.

This clonotype came up many times. The chain couples TRBV13 to TRBJ2-2; D is possibly TRBD2 (5 bases). This CDR3 has 17 amino acids. Trimming cost V 6 bases and J 0 bases, with 17 bases left between them. Germline CDR1 PRHDT, CDR2 FYEKMQ (reference sequence). The CDR3 sequence is CASRRLGGYANTGELFF. In nucleotides, the CDR3 is TGTGCCAGCAGGCGACTCGGCGGGTACGCGAACACCGGGGAGCTGTTTTTT.

To note about this clonotype: A junction boundary mismatches the germline segment, possibly from a read error. The V and J genes are TRBV20-1 and TRBJ2-2; D is possibly TRBD1 or TRBD2 (5 bases each). The CDR3 is 13 amino acids. Germline CDR1 and CDR2: DFQATT and SNEGSKA (reference sequence). In nucleotides, the CDR3 is TGCAGCGCTAGACGAGGGGTCGATGGGGAGCTGTTTTTT. Translated: CSARRGVDGELFF.

CDR3 residues: CASSLFDRTYEQYF. For the CDR3, the DNA is TGTGCCAGCAGTTTATTCGACCGAACCTACGAGCAGTACTTC. The rearrangement links TRBV28 to TRBJ2-7; D remains unclear. Deletions cut 1 base from V and 2 bases from J, with 9 bases between. Per germline, CDR1 MDHEN and CDR2 SYDVKM. The length of the CDR3 is 14 residues.

In its sample, this clonotype was seen many times. The chain carries TRBV11-2 and TRBJ2-5; D not resolved. In germline, CDR1 is SGHAT, CDR2 FQNNGV. The length of the CDR3 is 13 residues. V was clipped by 5 bases and J by 5 bases, with 12 bases between them. The CDR3 sequence is CASSASRSETQYF. The DNA of the CDR3 is TGTGCCAGCAGCGCAAGTAGAAGCGAGACCCAGTACTTC.

In its sample, this clonotype was seen many times. V is TRBV27 and J is TRBJ2-1; D may correspond to TRBD1 or TRBD2 (5 bases each). Trimming stripped 8 bases from V and 0 bases from J, with 14 bases between. The CDR3 covers 15 residues. In germline, CDR1 is MNHEY, CDR2 SMNVEV (reference sequence). The CDR3 loop is CASRGWTSSYNEQFF. The CDR3 bases are TGTGCCAGCCGAGGGTGGACAAGCTCCTACAATGAGCAGTTCTTC.

This clonotype has ten or more counts. The V and J genes are TRBV12-3 or TRBV12-4 and TRBJ1-5, with unresolved D. The CDR3 totals 13 residues. Trimming pared 4 bases from V and 5 bases from J, leaving 9 bases between. CDR3: CASSYGHDQPQHF. DNA of the CDR3: TGTGCCAGCAGTTATGGGCACGATCAGCCCCAGCATTTT.

In its sample, this clonotype was seen many times. The junction departs from germline at one end; a sequencing error may be responsible. The V call is TRBV29-1, the J call TRBJ2-3; D perhaps matches TRBD1 (6 bases). Germline CDR1 is SQVTM and CDR2 is ANQGSEA. The CDR3 sequence is 12 residues long. CDR3 loop: CSVDPRTATQYF. The CDR3 nucleotides read TGCAGCGTGGATCCTCGGACAGCTACGCAGTATTTT.

The CDR3 DNA reads TGCAGTGCTCTAAACCCCCGACTAGCGGGAGGGCCTACAGATACGCAGTATTTT. Its translation is CSALNPRLAGGPTDTQYF. J is TRBJ2-3 and V is TRBV20-1; 14 nucleotides agree with TRBD2. The CDR3 sequence is 18 residues long. V trimming: 5 bases; J trimming: 3 bases; junction bases outside the gene matches: 13. Germline CDR1 DFQATT, CDR2 SNEGSKA (reference sequence).

This clonotype has ten or more counts. The chain uses TRBV28 and TRBJ2-7; D could derive from TRBD1 or TRBD2 (5 bases each). The V gene's germline CDR1 is MDHEN and CDR2 SYDVKM. Trimming stripped 2 bases from V and 4 bases from J, with 15 bases between. CDR3 length equals 15 residues. The CDR3 nucleotides read TGTGCCAGCAGTTTAGAGGCCGGGGCCTTATACGAGCAGTACTTC. Its protein is CASSLEAGALYEQYF.

At least ten counts were recorded for this clonotype. This chain joins TRBV10-3 and TRBJ2-7; D might be TRBD1 (5 bases). The CDR3 runs to 12 residues. The germline V and J ends were trimmed by 11 bases and 3 bases, with 14 bases remaining between them. Germline V lookup: CDR1 ENHRY, CDR2 SYGVKD. The CDR3 DNA is TGTGCCGCGGATCAGGGCGGCTACGAGCAGTACTTC. Translation: CAADQGGYEQYF.

This clonotype was counted at least ten times. The chain has TRBV7-9 and TRBJ2-5, with D perhaps TRBD2 (7 bases). This CDR3 region has 15 residues. Germline CDR1 and CDR2: SEHNR and FQNEAQ (reference sequence). Trimming took 2 bases from V and 4 from J, leaving 14 bases between them. This chain's CDR3 is CASSLLAEGGETQYF. CDR3 DNA sequence: TGTGCCAGCAGCTTACTAGCGGAGGGGGGAGAGACCCAGTACTTC.

This clonotype was recorded at least ten times. The chain links TRBV2 to TRBJ2-6; 9 positions agree with TRBD1. J was trimmed by 3 bases and V by 4 bases; bases with no gene match: 7. CDR3 length: 17 amino acids. CDR1 SNHLY and CDR2 FYNNEI come from the germline V gene. The CDR3 nucleotides read TGTGCCAGCAGTGGAGGACAGGGGACTGTTGGGGCCAACGTCCTGACTTTC. The encoded protein is CASSGGQGTVGANVLTF.

The rearrangement links TRBV14 to TRBJ2-7; weak D call: TRBD1 (7 bases). Trimming left V 0 bases short and J 3 bases short, with 18 bases between. The CDR3 length is 17 residues. CDR1 is SGHDN, CDR2 FVKESK, per germline. The CDR3, as DNA: TGTGCCAGCAGCCAAGAGGGGGGACAGATCGACTACTACGAGCAGTACTTC. It specifies CASSQEGGQIDYYEQYF. The variable domain in full, with the rest retrieved from reference TRBV14 and TRBJ2-7, is EAGVTQFPSHSVIEKGQTVTLRCDPISGHDNLYWYRRVMGKEIKFLLHFVKESKQDESGMPNNRFLAERTGGTYSTLKVQPAELEDSGVYFCASSQEGGQIDYYEQYFGPGTRLTVT.

This clonotype has ten or more counts. J is TRBJ2-5 and V is TRBV29-1; TRBD1 matches at 7 bases. The CDR3 is 11 amino acids. Germline loops: CDR1 SQVTM, CDR2 ANQGSEA. Trimming removed 4 bases from V and 4 bases from J; junction bases left unmatched: 0. CDR3: CSVGDRETQYF. CDR3 sequence (DNA): TGCAGCGTTGGGGACAGAGAGACCCAGTACTTC.

A remark on this clonotype: This could be a read error, since a much larger clone is one nucleotide away. The gene calls are TRBV28 and TRBJ2-7; the D gene could be TRBD1 or TRBD2 (7 bases each). From germline, CDR1 is MDHEN and CDR2 SYDVKM. The CDR3 runs 15 residues. Trimming took off 8 bases at V and 5 bases at J, with 22 bases between the two ends. Here the CDR3 DNA reads TGTGCCAGCCGTATTTTGACAGGGCGGGGGCACGAGCAGTACTTC. Its translation is CASRILTGRGHEQYF.

This clonotype appeared a few times. V usage is TRBV6-2 or TRBV6-3 and J usage is TRBJ2-1; 7 bases are a match to TRBD1. V lost 6 bases and J lost 14; bases outside the gene matches: 16. Germline values: CDR1 MNHEY, CDR2 SVGEGT. The CDR3 runs to 14 residues. CDR3 coding DNA: TGTGCCAGCAGACCTTCAGGGGGTACCCTGAGCAAGTTCTTC. Its translation is CASRPSGGTLSKFF.

This clonotype has a count of ten or more. The V call is TRBV18, the J call TRBJ2-5, with 7 nucleotides matching TRBD2. After removal of 3 bases from V and 4 bases from J, the junction contained 8 bases not matched to a gene. The germline V gene encodes CDR1 KGHSH and CDR2 LQKENI. This CDR3 has 15 residues. DNA for the CDR3: TGTGCCAGCTCACCGCCTAGCGGAGTAGGAGAGACCCAGTACTTC. Protein: CASSPPSGVGETQYF.

This clonotype was observed many times. The genes are TRBV19 and TRBJ2-5; D gene uncertain. V gave up 3 bases and J gave up 4 bases, with 9 bases separating them. The CDR3 contains 13 residues. Germline V lookup: CDR1 LNHDA, CDR2 SQIVND (reference sequence). The CDR3 loop is CASSMTSRETQYF. CDR3 nucleotide sequence: TGTGCCAGTAGTATGACCTCCCGAGAGACCCAGTACTTC.

This clonotype was counted a few times. V gene TRBV7-9 combines with J gene TRBJ1-3; no reliable D call. Looked up from germline, CDR1 is SEHNR and CDR2 is FQNEAQ (reference sequence). This CDR3 comprises 13 residues. With 2 bases removed from V and 0 bases from J, the gap between germline ends came to 2 bases. CDR3 in DNA: TGTGCCAGCAGCTTAATCTCTGGAAACACCATATATTTT. Translated, it gives CASSLISGNTIYF. Full variable domain (missing parts from reference TRBV7-9 and TRBJ1-3): DTGVSQNPRHKITKRGQNVTFRCDPISEHNRLYWYRQTLGQGPEFLTYFQNEAQLEKSRLLSDRFSAERPKGSFSTLEIQRTEQGDSAMYLCASSLISGNTIYFGEGSWLTVV.

The CDR3, as DNA: TGTGCCAGCGGCCGGACAGGGGGCTTTGGGGAGCTGTTTTTT. It encodes CASGRTGGFGELFF. The rearrangement uses TRBV12-3 or TRBV12-4 and TRBJ2-2, with 11 nucleotides matching TRBD1. Trimming removed 8 bases from V and 8 bases from J; junction bases left unmatched: 7. The CDR3 has 14 residues.

In this sample, this clonotype turned up once. The rearrangement joins TRBV19 to TRBJ1-5; no clear D gene. The CDR3 contains 15 residues. Between the trimmed V and J ends, which lost 3 bases and 8 bases, there was a span of 17 bases. In germline, CDR1 is LNHDA, CDR2 SQIVND (reference sequence). DNA of the CDR3: TGTGCCAGTAGTATCCTTAGTGAAGCATTGGAGCCCCAGCATTTT. It yields the protein CASSILSEALEPQHF.

The sample holds many counts of this clonotype. The chain combines TRBV15 with TRBJ1-1; maybe TRBD1 (6 bases). Looked up from germline, CDR1 is LNHNV and CDR2 is YYDKDF (reference sequence). The CDR3 loop spans 15 amino acids. The germline V and J ends were trimmed by 0 bases and 5 bases, with 13 bases remaining between them. CDR3 DNA sequence: TGTGCCACCAGCAGAGATCTTAAGGGGGGGACTGAAGCTTTCTTT. Residues: CATSRDLKGGTEAFF.